The 7 T cell receptor beta chains below were found in one sample sequenced in a study of cytomegalovirus exposure and HLA in healthy donors. This PCR relied on a set of 60 Vbeta primers and 13 Jbeta primers. Here immunoSEQ multiplex PCR was the method, and the copy in TCRdb shows in-frame clones only, minus some. The table has more than 90,000 clones, 76% seen once. The sample was PBMCs. The receptors come from a man aged 40-55 years in good health and CMV-seronegative.

This clone was observed a handful of times. The chain is built from TRBV7-2 and TRBJ2-3; TRBD2 agrees at 7 bases. The ends lost 5 bases at V and 7 bases at J; junction bases unmatched: 12. The CDR3 has 15 amino acids. Germline assignment: CDR1 SGHTA and CDR2 FQGNSA. The CDR3 sequence: CASSKSGGGLHTQYF. In DNA form, the CDR3 reads TGTGCCAGCAGCAAGTCGGGGGGAGGCCTTCATACGCAGTATTTT.

V is TRBV5-6 and J is TRBJ1-3; a weak D match, TRBD1 (5 bases). Per germline, CDR1 SGHDT and CDR2 YYEEEE. V was pared by 6 bases and J by 5 bases, with 15 bases between. This CDR3 is 14 amino acids long. The CDR3 bases are TGTGCCAGCACCCCCAGGGTAGGAAGAAACACCATATATTTT. Encoded protein: CASTPRVGRNTIYF. Full variable domain (rest looked up from reference TRBV5-6 and TRBJ1-3): DAGVTQSPTHLIKTRGQQVTLRCSPKSGHDTVSWYQQALGQGPQFIFQYYEEEERQRGNFPDRFSGHQFPNYSSELNVNALLLGDSALYLCASTPRVGRNTIYFGEGSWLTVV.

The rearrangement links TRBV7-2 to TRBJ1-1; D possibly corresponds to TRBD1 (5 bases). V was pared by 0 bases and J by 10 bases, with 15 bases between. From germline, CDR1 is SGHTA and CDR2 FQGNSA. This CDR3 has 14 amino acids. DNA of the CDR3: TGTGCCAGCAGCTTAGCCTCCCAGGTCGGGGGAGCTTTCTTT. Protein: CASSLASQVGGAFF.

This clone was detected a few times. V usage is TRBV2 and J usage is TRBJ2-4; possibly TRBD1 for D (6 bases). The germline gives CDR1 SNHLY, CDR2 FYNNEI. Trimming removed 6 bases from V and 8 bases from J, with 14 bases in between. The CDR3 consists of 13 residues. The chain's CDR3 is CASSGQLLDIQYF. The CDR3 DNA follows: TGTGCCAGCAGCGGACAGCTACTTGACATTCAGTACTTC.

J is TRBJ1-2 and V is TRBV6-5, with D perhaps matching TRBD1 (5 bases). Deletions cut 0 bases from V and 4 bases from J, with 12 bases between. The CDR3 length is 15 residues. Germline-derived CDR1 and CDR2 are MNHEY and SVGAGI. Written as DNA, the CDR3 is TGTGCCAGCAGTTACTCCCCGAGGCAGGGCTATGGCTACACCTTC. This codes for CASSYSPRQGYGYTF.

The chain carries TRBV6-1 and TRBJ2-1, with D hard to call. The CDR3 extends over 16 amino acids. The V end lost 3 bases, the J end lost 0 bases, and 12 bases lay between the germline ends. Germline V gene sequence: CDR1 MNHNS, CDR2 SASEGT. CDR3 DNA sequence: TGTGCCAGCAGTGATATCCAGAGGTCCTCCTACAATGAGCAGTTCTTC. Protein product: CASSDIQRSSYNEQFF.

The table lists this clone with a few counts. V is TRBV13 and J is TRBJ2-7, with TRBD1 identical over 8 bases. The CDR3 contains 17 residues. Looked up from germline, CDR1 is PRHDT and CDR2 is FYEKMQ (reference sequence). With V trimmed by 3 bases and J by 4 bases, 14 bases remained unmatched. The CDR3 sequence: CASSLDPQTGARYEQYF. The CDR3 nucleotides are TGTGCCAGCAGCTTGGACCCTCAGACAGGGGCAAGGTACGAGCAGTACTTC.